This T cell receptor (beta chain) was sequenced during a study of T cells in Graves' hyperthyroidism and ophthalmopathy. V gave up 3 bases and J gave up 6 bases, with 11 bases separating them. The CDR3 extends over 13 amino acids. Comment on this clonotype: Antigen: not known.

TCR beta CDR3 sequences were amplified from RNA transcripts. TCR CDR3 regions were first amplified by RT-PCR with HTBI primers. In TCRdb, the multiplex PCR reads were re-called with MiXCR into one record per CDR3 protein. Of approximately 610,000 distinct CDR3 sequences detected, roughly 14% appear once; the ten largest clones hold 4% to 5.5%. Overall study findings and caveats: Blood also contained most expanded thyroid clonotypes above 0.001.

The chain uses TRBV12-3 or TRBV12-4 and TRBJ1-1; D not resolved. The source of this sequence is a woman aged 40 to 55 with Graves' ophthalmopathy. The sequencing input was blood. The DNA for the CDR3 is TGTGCCAGCAGTTTTCTCAGGCGTGCTGAAGCTTTCTTT. Translating gives CASSFLRRAEAFF.